A single sample gave rise to the 21 T cell receptor beta chains below, sequenced in a study of blood T cell repertoires in COVID-19. Only in-frame clones appear in the TCRdb table, and some are missing; sequencing was by immunoSEQ multiplex PCR. The sample consists of about 400,000 clones, over 85% of them appearing once. The material sequenced was PBMCs or T cells enriched from blood (not recorded which). These receptors were collected from a woman in her 30s who had recovered from COVID-19.

The V call is TRBV18, the J call TRBJ1-4; tentative D call: TRBD1 (5 bases). The CDR3 loop spans 14 amino acids. V gave up 4 bases and J gave up 3 bases, with 9 bases separating them. Germline V CDR1 and CDR2: KGHSH, LQKENI. Written as DNA, the CDR3 is TGTGCCAGCTCACTCGACAGTGCTAATGAAAAACTGTTTTTT. Encoded protein: CASSLDSANEKLFF. Full variable domain (missing parts from reference TRBV18 and TRBJ1-4): NAGVMQNPRHLVRRRGQEARLRCSPMKGHSHVYWYRQLPEEGLKFMVYLQKENIIDESGMPKERFSAEFPKEGPSILRIQQVVRGDSAAYFCASSLDSANEKLFFGSGTQLSVL.

This rearrangement joins TRBV6-5 to TRBJ1-6; 7 positions agree with TRBD1. Germline V gene sequence: CDR1 MNHEY, CDR2 SVGAGI. Trimming removed 5 bases from V and 10 bases from J; junction bases left unmatched: 8. The CDR3 is 14 amino acids. The CDR3 nucleotides read TGTGCCAGCAGTCGACAGGGAGTGGGGTCACCCCTCCACTTT. Translation: CASSRQGVGSPLHF.

The chain employs TRBV4-1 and TRBJ2-7; D is perhaps TRBD2 (6 bases). The CDR3 length is 15 residues. Per the germline V gene, CDR1 is MGHRA and CDR2 is YSYEKL. V dropped 5 bases and J dropped 2 bases, with 16 bases sitting between them. Written as DNA, the CDR3 is TGCGCCAGCAGCTATAGGGACTCGAATACCTACGAGCAGTACTTC. This encodes CASSYRDSNTYEQYF.

J is TRBJ2-5 and V is TRBV7-9; 8 nucleotides line up with TRBD1. V lost 4 bases and J lost 4; bases outside the gene matches: 5. From germline, CDR1 is SEHNR and CDR2 FQNEAQ (reference sequence). This CDR3 is 14 amino acids long. This CDR3 is CASSSRDRRETQYF. DNA of the CDR3: TGTGCCAGCAGCTCCCGGGACAGGAGAGAGACCCAGTACTTC.

The genes are TRBV6-5 and TRBJ1-6; 11 bases map to TRBD1. This CDR3 contains 15 residues. The germline V gene has CDR1 MNHEY and CDR2 SVGAGI. Trimming removed 6 bases from V and 7 bases from J; junction bases left unmatched: 5. The CDR3 loop reads CASSRGTGGNSPLHF. The DNA for the CDR3 is TGTGCCAGCAGCCGCGGGACAGGGGGAAATTCACCCCTCCACTTT.

The chain recombines TRBV5-1 with TRBJ1-4; 9 bases are shared with TRBD1. V gave up 0 bases and J gave up 6 bases; unmatched junction bases: 3. From germline, CDR1 is SGHRS and CDR2 YFSETQ. The CDR3 totals 15 residues. The CDR3 region is CASSLGQGVHEKLFF. In DNA, the CDR3 is TGCGCCAGCAGCTTGGGACAGGGGGTTCATGAAAAACTGTTTTTT. Using reference TRBV5-1 and TRBJ1-4 for the parts outside the CDR3, the full variable domain is KAGVTQTPRYLIKTRGQQVTLSCSPISGHRSVSWYQQTPGQGLQFLFEYFSETQRNKGNFPGRFSGRQFSNSRSEMNVSTLELGDSALYLCASSLGQGVHEKLFFGSGTQLSVL.

The chain recombines TRBV28 with TRBJ1-1, with D perhaps matching TRBD1 (5 bases). This CDR3 spans 16 amino acids. V was trimmed by 3 bases and J by 0 bases, leaving 14 bases between them. The germline gives CDR1 MDHEN, CDR2 SYDVKM. The chain's CDR3 is CASSLRQTVMNTEAFF. The CDR3, as DNA: TGTGCCAGCAGTTTGAGACAGACCGTTATGAACACTGAAGCTTTCTTT.

CDR3 sequence reads: CAWATGAGNTIYF. The CDR3 bases are TGTGCCTGGGCTACAGGGGCGGGAAACACCATATATTTT. The V call is TRBV30, the J call TRBJ1-3; 7 nucleotides agree with TRBD1. CDR1 is GTSNPN, CDR2 SVGIG, per germline (reference sequence). The CDR3 has 13 residues. J gave up 4 bases and V 5 bases, and 5 bases lay outside the gene matches.

J is TRBJ2-7 and V is TRBV7-2; TRBD2 agrees at 7 bases. The CDR3 covers 16 residues. Trimming took 6 bases from V and 2 from J; bases not matched to a gene: 13. Germline V gene lookup returns CDR1 SGHTA and CDR2 FQGNSA. CDR3 nucleotides: TGTGCCAGCAGTTTAACCCCTAGCGGAGCCCCCTACGAGCAGTACTTC. It encodes CASSLTPSGAPYEQYF.

A word on this clone: At the DNA level, this CDR3 is encoded by other sequences in the same sample as well. The chain employs TRBV9 and TRBJ2-3, with D possibly matching TRBD2 (6 bases). Germline CDR1 and CDR2: SGDLS and YYNGEE. Trimming removed 2 bases at V and 2 bases at J, with 9 bases between. The CDR3 contains 14 residues. The CDR3 sequence: CASSVSGTTDTQYF. CDR3 DNA: TGTGCCAGCAGCGTTAGCGGCACCACAGATACGCAGTATTTT.

This rearrangement joins TRBV3-1 (or the pseudogene TRBV3-2) to TRBJ1-4; TRBD1 matches 7 bases. J gave up 7 bases and V 4 bases, and 9 bases lay outside the gene matches. CDR3 size: 15 residues. The germline V gene has CDR1 LGHDT and CDR2 YNNKEL (reference sequence). The CDR3, as DNA: TGTGCCAGCAGCCCCTCGGCAGGGGGGAGTGAAAAACTGTTTTTT. The encoded protein is CASSPSAGGSEKLFF.

V gene TRBV27 combines with J gene TRBJ2-1; 9 bases map to TRBD2. The CDR3 sequence is 16 residues long. In germline, CDR1 is MNHEY, CDR2 SMNVEV (reference sequence). The V gene end was trimmed by 5 bases and the J gene end by 4 bases; junction bases not matched to a gene: 9. In DNA, the CDR3 is TGTGCCAGCAGTCCTCAGACTAGCGGAGCTTACAATGAGCAGTTCTTC. Protein product: CASSPQTSGAYNEQFF.

CDR3 DNA sequence: TGTGCCAGTAGTATAGTGGGGAACAGGGATCCCAATCAGCCCCAGCATTTT. It is translated as CASSIVGNRDPNQPQHF. The chain is built from TRBV19 and TRBJ1-5; D is perhaps TRBD1 (6 bases). The germline gives CDR1 LNHDA, CDR2 SQIVND (reference sequence). Trimming pared 1 base from V and 3 bases from J, leaving 16 bases between. The CDR3 consists of 17 residues.

The V gene is TRBV4-2, the J gene TRBJ1-6; D is ambiguous. V gave up 4 bases and J gave up 0 bases, with 10 bases separating them. The CDR3 is 16 amino acids. Germline lookup yields CDR1 LGHNA and CDR2 YNFKEQ. The CDR3 sequence: CASSRESSSYNSPLHF. The CDR3 DNA reads as TGTGCCAGCAGCCGCGAAAGTAGCTCCTATAATTCACCCCTCCACTTT.

This chain uses TRBV30 with TRBJ2-5; the match to TRBD2 covers 7 bases. With V trimmed by 5 bases and J by 7 bases, 16 bases remained unmatched. The CDR3 has 15 residues. From germline, CDR1 is GTSNPN and CDR2 SVGIG (reference sequence). The chain's CDR3 is CAWALAGAGEGTQYF. CDR3 DNA sequence: TGTGCCTGGGCGTTAGCGGGTGCTGGGGAAGGGACCCAGTACTTC.

This chain uses TRBV6-5 with TRBJ2-3; 8 bases match TRBD2. V gave up 2 bases and J gave up 2 bases; unmatched junction bases: 6. Germline CDR1 and CDR2: MNHEY and SVGAGI. The CDR3 totals 16 residues. The CDR3 DNA is TGTGCCAGCAGTTACGGGCTAGCGGGCCTCACAGATACGCAGTATTTT. This sequence encodes CASSYGLAGLTDTQYF.

This clone was seen only once. This sequence joins TRBV18 and TRBJ2-7; no clear D. CDR3 length: 11 amino acids. V was trimmed by 6 bases and J by 6 bases, leaving 9 bases between them. CDR1 is KGHSH, CDR2 LQKENI, per germline. This CDR3 reads CASSARGEQYF. The CDR3 DNA sequence: TGTGCCAGCTCGGCCAGAGGCGAGCAGTACTTC.

V is TRBV20-1 and J is TRBJ1-5; TRBD1 might be the D (5 bases). This CDR3 has 15 amino acids. V lost 3 bases and J lost 3, with 15 bases in between. From germline, CDR1 is DFQATT and CDR2 SNEGSKA (reference sequence). The CDR3 protein is CSASSQGAFNQPQHF. CDR3 nucleotide sequence: TGCAGTGCTAGTTCTCAAGGGGCTTTCAATCAGCCCCAGCATTTT.

The chain employs TRBV14 and TRBJ1-1, with no clear D. CDR1 and CDR2 (germline): SGHDN, FVKESK. Trimming removed 4 bases at V and 6 bases at J, with 12 bases between. This CDR3 is built from 13 residues. The CDR3 DNA is TGTGCCAGCAGCCCGGGAGGACTACCTGAAGCTTTCTTT. Its translation is CASSPGGLPEAFF.

The chain combines TRBV7-9 with TRBJ2-4; D is possibly TRBD1 (6 bases). Germline loops: CDR1 SEHNR, CDR2 FQNEAQ (reference sequence). The CDR3 length is 16 residues. The germline V and J ends were trimmed by 2 bases and 3 bases, with 14 bases remaining between them. The chain's CDR3 is CASSLSKQGNKNIQYF. For the CDR3, the DNA is TGTGCCAGCAGCTTATCGAAACAGGGAAACAAAAACATTCAGTACTTC.

The chain combines TRBV28 with TRBJ2-7; D is perhaps TRBD2 (5 bases). The germline V gene encodes CDR1 MDHEN and CDR2 SYDVKM. The CDR3 loop spans 13 amino acids. The CDR3 is CAHAGVGSYEQYF. The CDR3 region has the DNA TGTGCTCACGCCGGGGTGGGATCCTACGAGCAGTACTTC.